This T cell receptor beta chain was recovered during a study of PD-1 blockade in classical Hodgkin lymphoma. This sample's time point: newly diagnosed, previously untreated cHL patient sample. V shed 3 bases and J shed 6 bases, with 12 bases lying between them. The CDR3 covers 13 residues. In germline, CDR1 is SGHRS, CDR2 YFSETQ. Profiled with immunoSEQ multiplex PCR; TCRdb holds only in-frame clones, not every one. The table lists some 49,000 clones, roughly 88% of them singletons. The V call is TRBV5-1, the J call TRBJ1-1; D possibly corresponds to TRBD1 (5 bases). This TCR came from a human donor with classical Hodgkin lymphoma. Sequenced: peripheral blood mononuclear cells (PBMCs). The CDR3: CASSSRAGAEAFF. CDR3 coding DNA: TGCGCCAGCAGCTCTCGGGCGGGGGCTGAAGCTTTCTTT.